The T cell receptor beta chain described here comes from a study of shared clonotypes between healthy human individuals. This table comes from immunoSEQ multiplex PCR, and its TCRdb copy is limited to in-frame clones, with some not included. The table lists about a million clones, about three quarters of them singletons. V gave up 4 bases and J gave up 4 bases; unmatched junction bases: 4. The germline gives CDR1 SGHRS, CDR2 YFSETQ. CDR3 size: 17 residues. The chain uses TRBV5-1 and TRBJ2-2; 16 nucleotides match TRBD2. This TCR derives from a man in his late teens or twenties in good health. Sequences were obtained from memory CD4+ T cells sorted from blood. Subset of the sample: CD45RA-negative fraction. CDR3 protein: CASSRGLAGGITGELFF. The CDR3 nucleotides are TGCGCCAGCAGCCGGGGACTAGCGGGAGGGATCACCGGGGAGCTGTTTTTT.